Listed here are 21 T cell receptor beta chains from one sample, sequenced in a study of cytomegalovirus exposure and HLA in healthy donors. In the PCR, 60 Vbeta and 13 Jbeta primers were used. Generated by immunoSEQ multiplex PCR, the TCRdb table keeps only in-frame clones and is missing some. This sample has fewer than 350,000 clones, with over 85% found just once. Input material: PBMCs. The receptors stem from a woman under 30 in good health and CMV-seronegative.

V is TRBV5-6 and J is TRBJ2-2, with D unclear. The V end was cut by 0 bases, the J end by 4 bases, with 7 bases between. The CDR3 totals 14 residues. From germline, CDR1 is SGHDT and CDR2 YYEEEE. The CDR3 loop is CASSLGDSTGELFF. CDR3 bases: TGTGCCAGCAGCTTGGGAGACTCCACCGGGGAGCTGTTTTTT.

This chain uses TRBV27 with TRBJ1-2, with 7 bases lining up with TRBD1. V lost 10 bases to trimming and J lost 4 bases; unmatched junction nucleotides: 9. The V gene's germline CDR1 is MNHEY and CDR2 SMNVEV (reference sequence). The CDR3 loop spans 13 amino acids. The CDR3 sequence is CATRDSGFYGYTF. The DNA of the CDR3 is TGTGCCACCCGGGACAGCGGCTTCTATGGCTACACCTTC.

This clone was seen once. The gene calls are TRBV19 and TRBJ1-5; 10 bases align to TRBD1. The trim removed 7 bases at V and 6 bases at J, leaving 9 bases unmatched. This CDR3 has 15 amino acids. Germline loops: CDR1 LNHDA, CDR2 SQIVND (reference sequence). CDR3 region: CASKDRQGASQPQHF. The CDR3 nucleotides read TGTGCCAGTAAGGACCGACAGGGGGCGAGTCAGCCCCAGCATTTT.

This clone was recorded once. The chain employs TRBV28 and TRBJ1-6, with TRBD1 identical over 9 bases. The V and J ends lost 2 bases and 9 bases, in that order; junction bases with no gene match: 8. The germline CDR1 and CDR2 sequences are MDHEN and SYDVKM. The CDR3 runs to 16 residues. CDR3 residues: CASSLNTGQGPSPLHF. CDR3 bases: TGTGCCAGCAGTTTAAATACGGGACAGGGACCTTCACCCCTCCACTTT.

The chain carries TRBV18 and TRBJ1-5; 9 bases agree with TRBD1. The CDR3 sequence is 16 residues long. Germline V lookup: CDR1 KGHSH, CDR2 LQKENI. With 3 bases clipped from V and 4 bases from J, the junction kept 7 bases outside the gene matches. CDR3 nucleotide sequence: TGTGCCAGCTCACCGGGGACAGGGCGGACAAATCAGCCCCAGCATTTT. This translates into CASSPGTGRTNQPQHF.

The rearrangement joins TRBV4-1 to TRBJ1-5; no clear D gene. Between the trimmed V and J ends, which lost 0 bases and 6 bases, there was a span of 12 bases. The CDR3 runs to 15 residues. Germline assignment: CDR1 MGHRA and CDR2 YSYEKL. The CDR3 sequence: CASSQENGPGQPQHF. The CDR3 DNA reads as TGCGCCAGCAGCCAAGAAAACGGCCCAGGTCAGCCCCAGCATTTT.

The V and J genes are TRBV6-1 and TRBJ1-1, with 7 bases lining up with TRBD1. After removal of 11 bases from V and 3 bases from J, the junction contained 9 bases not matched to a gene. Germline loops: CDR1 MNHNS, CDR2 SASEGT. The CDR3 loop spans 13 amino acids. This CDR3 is CAGNSDRDTEAFF. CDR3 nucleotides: TGTGCCGGCAATTCCGACAGGGACACTGAAGCTTTCTTT.

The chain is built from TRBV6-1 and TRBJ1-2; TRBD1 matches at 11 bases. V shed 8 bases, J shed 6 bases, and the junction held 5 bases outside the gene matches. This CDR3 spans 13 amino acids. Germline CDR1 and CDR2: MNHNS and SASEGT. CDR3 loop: CASDMGQGDGYTF. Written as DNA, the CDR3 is TGTGCCAGCGATATGGGACAGGGGGATGGCTACACCTTC.

CDR3 nucleotide sequence: TGTGCCAGCAGTTCCCGCCAGGGTGGAGATGAGCAGTTCTTC. Its protein product is CASSSRQGGDEQFF. The chain uses TRBV2 and TRBJ2-1, with D tentatively TRBD1 (5 bases). The ends were cut back, 5 bases at V and 8 bases at J, with 16 bases in the middle. The CDR3 length is 14 residues. Per the germline V gene, CDR1 is SNHLY and CDR2 is FYNNEI.

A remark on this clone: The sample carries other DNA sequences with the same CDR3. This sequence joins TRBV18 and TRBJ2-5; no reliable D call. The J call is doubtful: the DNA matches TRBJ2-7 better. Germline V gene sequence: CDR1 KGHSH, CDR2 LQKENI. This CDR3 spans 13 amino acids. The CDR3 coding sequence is TGTGCCAGCTCACCACCCTCCTCCTACGAGCAGTACTTC. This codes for CASSPPSSYEQYF.

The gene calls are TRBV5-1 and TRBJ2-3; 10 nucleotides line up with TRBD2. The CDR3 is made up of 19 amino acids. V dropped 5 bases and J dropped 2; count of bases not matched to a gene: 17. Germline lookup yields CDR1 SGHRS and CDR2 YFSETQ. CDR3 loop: CASSWGASGGYGATDTQYF. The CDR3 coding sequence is TGCGCCAGCAGTTGGGGGGCTAGCGGGGGATATGGAGCCACAGATACGCAGTATTTT.

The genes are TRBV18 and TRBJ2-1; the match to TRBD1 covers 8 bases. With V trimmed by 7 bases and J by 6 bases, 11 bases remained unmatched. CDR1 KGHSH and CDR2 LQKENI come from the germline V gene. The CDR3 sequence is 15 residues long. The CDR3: CASYLDREASNEQFF. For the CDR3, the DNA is TGTGCCAGCTACCTGGACAGGGAAGCATCCAATGAGCAGTTCTTC. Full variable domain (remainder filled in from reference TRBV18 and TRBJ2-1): NAGVMQNPRHLVRRRGQEARLRCSPMKGHSHVYWYRQLPEEGLKFMVYLQKENIIDESGMPKERFSAEFPKEGPSILRIQQVVRGDSAAYFCASYLDREASNEQFFGPGTRLTVL.

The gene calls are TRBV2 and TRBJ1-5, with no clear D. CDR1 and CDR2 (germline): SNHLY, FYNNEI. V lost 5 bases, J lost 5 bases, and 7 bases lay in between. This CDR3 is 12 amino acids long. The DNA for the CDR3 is TGTGCCAGCAGTAATCTGTATCAGCCCCAGCATTTT. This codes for CASSNLYQPQHF.

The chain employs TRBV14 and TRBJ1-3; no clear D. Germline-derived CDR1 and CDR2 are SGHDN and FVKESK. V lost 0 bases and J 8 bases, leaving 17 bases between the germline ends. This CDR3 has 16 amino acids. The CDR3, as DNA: TGTGCCAGCAGCCAAGATCGGGGAATGATATCGGACACCATATATTTT. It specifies CASSQDRGMISDTIYF. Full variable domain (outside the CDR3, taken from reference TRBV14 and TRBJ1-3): EAGVTQFPSHSVIEKGQTVTLRCDPISGHDNLYWYRRVMGKEIKFLLHFVKESKQDESGMPNNRFLAERTGGTYSTLKVQPAELEDSGVYFCASSQDRGMISDTIYFGEGSWLTVV.

DNA of the CDR3: TGTGCCACCAGCAGAGATCAAATGGGCAGCCTAACCTCCTACGAGCAGTACTTC. Translating gives CATSRDQMGSLTSYEQYF. The chain employs TRBV15 and TRBJ2-7; D uncertain. The CDR3 extends over 18 amino acids. CDR1 is LNHNV and CDR2 is YYDKDF in the germline V gene (reference sequence). V gave up 0 bases and J gave up 0 bases, with 18 bases separating them.

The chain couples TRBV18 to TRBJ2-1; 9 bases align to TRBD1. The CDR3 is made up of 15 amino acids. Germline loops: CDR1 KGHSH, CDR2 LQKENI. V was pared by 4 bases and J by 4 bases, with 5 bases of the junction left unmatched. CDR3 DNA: TGTGCCAGCTCACTCCGGGACAGGGTTTACAATGAGCAGTTCTTC. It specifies CASSLRDRVYNEQFF.

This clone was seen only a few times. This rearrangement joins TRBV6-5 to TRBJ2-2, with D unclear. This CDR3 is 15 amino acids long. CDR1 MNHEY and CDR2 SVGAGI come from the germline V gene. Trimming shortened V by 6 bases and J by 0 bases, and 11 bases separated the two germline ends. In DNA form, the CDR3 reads TGTGCCAGCAGCCGTATGTTCGCGAACACCGGGGAGCTGTTTTTT. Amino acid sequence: CASSRMFANTGELFF.

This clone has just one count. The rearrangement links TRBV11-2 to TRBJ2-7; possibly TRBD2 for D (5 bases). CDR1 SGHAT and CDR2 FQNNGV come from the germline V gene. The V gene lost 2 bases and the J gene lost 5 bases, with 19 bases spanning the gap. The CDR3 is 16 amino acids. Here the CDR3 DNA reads TGTGCCAGCAGCTTAAACGCAGGCCCCGGAGGAGACGAGCAGTACTTC. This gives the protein CASSLNAGPGGDEQYF.

CDR3 sequence (DNA): TGTGCCAGCAGCCGGATCTCAGGGGTCGCTTTCTTT. It specifies CASSRISGVAFF. This chain uses TRBV11-2 with TRBJ1-1, with D maybe TRBD1 (6 bases). Trimming left V 5 bases short and J 11 bases short, with 15 bases between. The CDR3 covers 12 residues. The germline V gene encodes CDR1 SGHAT and CDR2 FQNNGV.

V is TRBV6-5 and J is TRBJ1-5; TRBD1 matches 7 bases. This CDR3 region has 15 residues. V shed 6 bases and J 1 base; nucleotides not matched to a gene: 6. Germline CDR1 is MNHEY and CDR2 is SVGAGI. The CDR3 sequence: CASRHTGVSNQPQHF. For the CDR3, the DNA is TGTGCCAGCAGGCATACAGGGGTAAGCAATCAGCCCCAGCATTTT.

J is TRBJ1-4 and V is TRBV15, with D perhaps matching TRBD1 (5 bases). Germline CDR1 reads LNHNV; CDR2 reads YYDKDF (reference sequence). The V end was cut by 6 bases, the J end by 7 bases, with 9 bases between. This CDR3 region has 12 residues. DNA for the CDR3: TGTGCCACCAGGGGGCTTGCTGAAAAACTGTTTTTT. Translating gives CATRGLAEKLFF.